A selection of T cell receptor beta chains follows, all from one sample in a study of CD4+ T cells in melanoma. TCRdb's copy holds only in-frame clones and misses some; the assay was immunoSEQ multiplex PCR. Here the sample spans about 54,000 clones, 60% to 80% being singletons. The sample taken for sequencing was tumor tissue. These receptors came from a human donor with melanoma. Both conserved end residues are part of each CDR3. Fields, in order: J gene, V gene, clone size, D gene, CDR3 DNA, CDR3 protein. D genes are given only for firm matches. A row's size may be missing; if present it is once, few, many or a size class.

>TRBJ2-1|TRBV15|.|.
TGTGCCACCAAGATAGGCAGGGATAACTACAATGAGCAGTTCTTC
CATKIGRDNYNEQFF
>TRBJ2-4|TRBV19|once|TRBD1
TGTGCCAGTAGCCCTGGGGACGGGACAGGTAAAAACATTCAGTACTTC
CASSPGDGTGKNIQYF
>TRBJ2-3|TRBV23-1|.|.
TGCGCCAGCAGTCAATCCCTAAGGACAGCCACAGATACGCAGTATTTT
CASSQSLRTATDTQYF
>TRBJ1-6|TRBV2|once|.
TGTGCCGGAAAAGCCGGGTCCAATTCACCCCTCCACTTT
CAGKAGSNSPLHF
>TRBJ1-1|TRBV6-5|.|.
TGTGCCAGCAGTTACTCAACTTCGACGAGGAACACTGAAGCTTTCTTT
CASSYSTSTRNTEAFF
>TRBJ1-2|TRBV4-1|.|.
TGCGCCAGCAGTATGACGGCAGGTGGTGATTATGGCTACACCTTC
CASSMTAGGDYGYTF
>TRBJ1-1|TRBV30|.|.
TGTGCCTGGAGGGAAGGGAGGGACACTGAAGCTTTCTTT
CAWREGRDTEAFF
>TRBJ2-7|TRBV4-2|.|TRBD2
TGTGCCAGCAGCCAAACCGGGACTAGCGGCGAGCAGTACTTC
CASSQTGTSGEQYF
>TRBJ1-1|TRBV4-3|.|.
TGCGCCAGCAGCCAAGATCTTGTCAGTCAACACACTGAAGCTTTCTTT
CASSQDLVSQHTEAFF
>TRBJ1-3|TRBV7-2|.|.
TGTGCCAGCAGCTTACTCGGGCCAGGGGCTGGAAACACCATATATTTT
CASSLLGPGAGNTIYF
>TRBJ1-1|TRBV6-5|.|.
TGTGCCAGCAGTTACACCAGTTCGATGAACACTGAAGCTTTCTTT
CASSYTSSMNTEAFF
>TRBJ2-1|TRBV9|.|TRBD1
TGTGCCAGCAGCCCATGGACAGGGGGCTACACTGAGCAGTTCTTC
CASSPWTGGYTEQFF
>TRBJ1-3|TRBV7-6|.|TRBD1
TGTGCCAGCAGCCGACAGGGGGTTACCTCTGGAAACACCATATATTTT
CASSRQGVTSGNTIYF
>TRBJ1-5|TRBV28|.|.
TGTGCCAGCAGTCCCCTCGACCCCAGATGGCCCCAGCATTTT
CASSPLDPRWPQHF
>TRBJ2-5|TRBV7-2|.|TRBD2
TGTGCCAGCAGCTTTAGCGGGGGGCCCGAGACCCAGTACTTC
CASSFSGGPETQYF
>TRBJ2-2|TRBV7-3|.|TRBD2
TGTGCCAGCAGCTTAAGGGGGACTAGCGGGAACACCGGGGAGCTGTTTTTT
CASSLRGTSGNTGELFF
>TRBJ2-7|TRBV7-2|many|TRBD2
TGTGCCAGCAGCTTAGCTAGCGGGGACTACGAGCAGTACTTC
CASSLASGDYEQYF
>TRBJ1-5|TRBV19|few|.
TGTGCCAGTACGGGACCTTTTGTCCCTCAGCCCCAGCATTTT
CASTGPFVPQPQHF
>TRBJ1-3|TRBV4-2|.|.
TGTGCCAGCAGCCAAGAAGACCGCTCTGGAAACACCATATATTTT
CASSQEDRSGNTIYF
>TRBJ1-6|TRBV28|.|.
TGTGCCAGCAGTGATAATAATTCACCCCTCCACTTT
CASSDNNSPLHF
>TRBJ1-4|TRBV6-5|.|.
TGTGCCAGCAGTTACGGGGATGAAAAACTGTTTTTT
CASSYGDEKLFF
>TRBJ2-1|TRBV7-9|.|.
TGTGCCAGCAGCTATTTAGAGTCAAATGAGCAGTTCTTC
CASSYLESNEQFF
>TRBJ2-1|TRBV7-9|.|.
TGTGCCAGCAGCTTACGTTCGGTCGGGGACAATGAGCAGTTCTTC
CASSLRSVGDNEQFF
>TRBJ2-5|TRBV6-1|.|TRBD1
TGTGCCAGCAGTGAAGCCCAGGGGGCATGGGAGACCCAGTACTTC
CASSEAQGAWETQYF
>TRBJ2-6|TRBV7-9|.|.
TGTGCCAGCAGCTTAAGCTCATTCTCTGGGGCCAACGTCCTGACTTTC
CASSLSSFSGANVLTF
>TRBJ1-4|TRBV9|once|TRBD1
TGTGCCAGCAGCGTAGGGACAGGGGCAGGGGAAAAACTGTTTTTT
CASSVGTGAGEKLFF
>TRBJ2-1|TRBV12-5|.|TRBD2
TGTGCTAGTGTTCAACTAGCGGGGAGAAACAATGAGCAGTTCTTC
CASVQLAGRNNEQFF
>TRBJ2-3|TRBV27|.|.
TGTGCCAGCAGTCGTCAGTTAGCGAGCGGGCTTTTGGATACGCAGTATTTT
CASSRQLASGLLDTQYF
>TRBJ2-7|TRBV19|.|.
TGTGCCAGTAGTATAAGGGGAGACAGTTACGAGCAGTACTTC
CASSIRGDSYEQYF
>TRBJ2-7|TRBV7-2|.|TRBD1
TGTGCCAGCAGCCCCCGACAGGGTCCGAGAAGCTACGAGCAGTACTTC
CASSPRQGPRSYEQYF
>TRBJ2-7|TRBV7-9|.|.
TGTGCCAGCACCGGGGCTTGGGAGCAGTACTTC
CASTGAWEQYF
>TRBJ1-5|TRBV23-1|.|.
TGCGCCAGCCGCCCGGGGGAGGAAGGCAATCAGCCCCAGCATTTT
CASRPGEEGNQPQHF
>TRBJ1-1|TRBV18|once|.
TGTGCCAGCTCACCACCGGGCAACAGGGAAGCTTTCTTT
CASSPPGNREAFF
>TRBJ1-4|TRBV5-1|once|.
TGCGCCAGCCAAGGCCGGACCGGCGACCCGAATGAAAAACTGTTTTTT
CASQGRTGDPNEKLFF
>TRBJ2-1|TRBV27|medium-sized|.
TGTGCCAGCAGCATAGTCGCTTACAATGAGCAGTTCTTC
CASSIVAYNEQFF
>TRBJ2-2|TRBV5-1|many|.
TGCGCCAGCAGCTTCCGTTCTACGAACACCGGGGAGCTGTTTTTT
CASSFRSTNTGELFF
>TRBJ2-1|TRBV19|.|TRBD2
TGTGCCAGTAGCCTCCGGACTAGAGCCTACAATGAGCAGTTCTTC
CASSLRTRAYNEQFF
>TRBJ2-2|TRBV6-5|.|TRBD1
TGTGCCAGCAGCCCCGGGACAGGAAACACCGGGGAGCTGTTTTTT
CASSPGTGNTGELFF
>TRBJ2-3|TRBV5-1|.|.
TGCGCCAGCAGCTTCTACCGGGGCACAGATACGCAGTATTTT
CASSFYRGTDTQYF
>TRBJ2-3|TRBV18|.|TRBD2
TGTGCCAGCTCACCACCCTCGCGGGAGGTAAATACGCAGTATTTT
CASSPPSREVNTQYF
>TRBJ1-4|TRBV6-6|few|.
TGTGCCAGCAGACGTACCGGGAACCGAGGGGAAAAACTGTTTTTT
CASRRTGNRGEKLFF
>TRBJ1-4|TRBV7-2|.|.
TGTGCCAGCAGCCCTACAGGGTCTAATGAAAAACTGTTTTTT
CASSPTGSNEKLFF
>TRBJ2-7|TRBV12-5|.|TRBD1
TGTGCTAGTGGGAGGGGACAGGAGGACGAGCAGTACTTC
CASGRGQEDEQYF
>TRBJ2-3|TRBV5-1|many|.
TGCGCCAGCAGCTTGGGGGACAGCACAGATACGCAGTATTTT
CASSLGDSTDTQYF
>TRBJ1-1|TRBV4-1|.|TRBD1
TGCGCCAGCAGCCAGACGGACAGGGATACTGAAGCTTTCTTT
CASSQTDRDTEAFF
>TRBJ2-3|TRBV9|.|.
TGTGCCAGCAGCGTAGATATTGGAGCAGGGATCGCAGATACGCAGTATTTT
CASSVDIGAGIADTQYF
>TRBJ2-3|TRBV6-6|.|.
TGTGCCAGCAGCCCGACAGTGGATCTCCGGTATTTT
CASSPTVDLRYF
>TRBJ2-7|TRBV18|.|.
TGTGCCAGCTCGCCGCCGGGACAAAAGGACGAGCAGTACTTC
CASSPPGQKDEQYF
>TRBJ1-3|TRBV7-9|.|TRBD1
TGTGCCAGCAGCTCCTGGACAGGGGTGGGAAACACCATATATTTT
CASSSWTGVGNTIYF
>TRBJ2-7|TRBV11-1|few|TRBD1
TGTGCCAGCAGCCCCGGACAGGTCTACGAGCAGTACTTC
CASSPGQVYEQYF
>TRBJ1-2|TRBV5-4|.|.
TGTGCCAGCAGCCTGGACGGCCGGTATGGCTACACCTTC
CASSLDGRYGYTF
>TRBJ2-7|TRBV7-9|.|.
TGTGCCAGCAGCTTTTCGGGGTCCTACGAGCAGTACTTC
CASSFSGSYEQYF
>TRBJ2-5|TRBV13|.|.
TGTGCCAGCAGCTTACTCTCGAGTGGGCTAACGCAAGAGACCCAGTACTTC
CASSLLSSGLTQETQYF
>TRBJ2-5|TRBV6-6|.|.
TGTGCCAGCAGTTGGGACCTAGAGACCCAGTACTTC
CASSWDLETQYF
>TRBJ1-6|TRBV6-5|few|TRBD1
TGTGCCAGCAGTCAGGACAGGGGGCCCTCTAGGGCCCTCCACTTT
CASSQDRGPSRALHF